The sequence of this TCR beta chain was determined in a study of T cells in Graves' hyperthyroidism and ophthalmopathy. On the study more broadly: Peripheral blood was collected at initial diagnosis, before any treatment.

Notes on the study in general: Model predictions of ophthalmopathy came a median 6.5 months before onset. Also found in blood were most expanded thyroid clonotypes above 0.001.

As for this clonotype: Antigen unknown.

This CDR3 spans 15 amino acids. Trimming took 3 bases from V and 6 from J, leaving 18 bases between them. Germline V CDR1 and CDR2: LNHNV, YYDKDF (reference sequence). The investigators amplified TCR beta CDR3 regions from RNA transcripts. The TCR CDR3 first-round RT-PCR relied on the HTBI primer set. MiXCR, applied by TCRdb to the multiplex PCR reads, yields one record per CDR3 protein. The sample carries hundreds of thousands of distinct CDR3 sequences, around 20% recorded once. Patients showing uncontrolled infection, other autoimmune disease, pregnancy or lactation were ineligible. The chain recombines TRBV15 with TRBJ2-7, with D perhaps being TRBD1 or TRBD2 (5 bases each). The TCR comes from a man aged 30 to 39 with Graves' ophthalmopathy. Sequenced sample: blood. The CDR3 region has the DNA TGTGCCACCAGCAGGGCCCCTGGGGCGGGTTCCGAGCAGTACTTC. It encodes CATSRAPGAGSEQYF.